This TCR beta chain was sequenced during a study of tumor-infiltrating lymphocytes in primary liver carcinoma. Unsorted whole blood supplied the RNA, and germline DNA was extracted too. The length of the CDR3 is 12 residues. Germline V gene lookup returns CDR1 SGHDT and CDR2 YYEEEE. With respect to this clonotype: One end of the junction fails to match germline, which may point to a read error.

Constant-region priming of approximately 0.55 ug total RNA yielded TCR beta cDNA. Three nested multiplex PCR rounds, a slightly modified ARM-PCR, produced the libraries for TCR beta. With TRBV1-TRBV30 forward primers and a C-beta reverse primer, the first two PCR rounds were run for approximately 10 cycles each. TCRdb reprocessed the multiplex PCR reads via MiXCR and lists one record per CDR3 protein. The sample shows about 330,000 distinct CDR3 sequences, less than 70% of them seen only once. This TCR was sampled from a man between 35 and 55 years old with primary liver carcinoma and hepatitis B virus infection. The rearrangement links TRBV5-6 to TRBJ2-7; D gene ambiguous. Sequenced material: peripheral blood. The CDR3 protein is CASNLWAYEQYF. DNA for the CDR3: TGTGCCAGCAACTTGTGGGCCTACGAGCAGTACTTC.